These 10 T cell receptor beta chains originate from one sample sequenced in a study of vaccination and CD4 T cells after COVID-19. These receptors' targets are unknown. Researchers used the Oncomine TCR Beta short-read assay to sequence DNA from cultured CD4+ T cells. TCRdb called the PCR reads again in MiXCR, with one record for every CDR3 protein. The top ten hold approximately 10% of the sample, which has roughly 24,000 distinct CDR3 sequences, about 41% seen once. Documented treatment: roughly nine-day PBMC culture with coronavirus spike peptide pools or control peptides (ViraFEST assay). The material sequenced was CD4+ T cells from blood, cultured in vitro. All receptors derive from a human donor who had recovered from COVID-19.

The chain is built from TRBV27 and TRBJ2-3; 12 positions agree with TRBD2. The CDR3 sequence is 15 residues long. V gave up 4 bases and J gave up 3 bases; unmatched junction bases: 2. Germline V CDR1 and CDR2: MNHEY, SMNVEV (reference sequence). The CDR3 here is CASSSSGRATDTQYF. As DNA, the CDR3 is TGTGCCAGCAGTTCTAGCGGGAGGGCTACAGATACGCAGTATTTT.

The rearrangement links TRBV4-1 to TRBJ2-1; 7 positions match TRBD2. Unmatched junction bases numbered 12, after V lost 1 base and J lost 9 bases. This CDR3 is 16 amino acids long. Germline values: CDR1 MGHRA, CDR2 YSYEKL. CDR3 DNA sequence: TGCGCCAGCAGCCAAGGCCGGGGCGGGGGTGTTTTTGAGCAGTTCTTC. It encodes CASSQGRGGGVFEQFF.

This chain connects TRBV2 to TRBJ2-2; possible D gene TRBD1, 6 bases. Between the trimmed V and J ends, which lost 2 bases and 8 bases, there was a span of 9 bases. Germline values: CDR1 SNHLY, CDR2 FYNNEI. The CDR3 totals 13 residues. The CDR3 sequence is CASSEQGWGELFF. The CDR3 nucleotides read TGTGCCAGCAGTGAACAGGGGTGGGGGGAGCTGTTTTTT.

In this sample, this clonotype turned up a few times. This chain connects TRBV20-1 to TRBJ1-2; D is ambiguous. The CDR3 is 12 residues long. CDR1 and CDR2 from the germline V gene are DFQATT and SNEGSKA (reference sequence). The V end lost 5 bases, the J end lost 8 bases, and 15 bases lay between the germline ends. This chain's CDR3 is CSAPSGSGGYTF. CDR3 in DNA: TGCAGTGCTCCCTCGGGGTCGGGGGGCTACACCTTC.

The gene calls are TRBV27 and TRBJ1-1; D remains unclear. Germline lookup yields CDR1 MNHEY and CDR2 SMNVEV (reference sequence). CDR3 size: 17 residues. Trimming took 6 bases from V and 1 from J, leaving 21 bases between them. The CDR3 here is CASSLSGSGRRNTEAFF. CDR3 DNA: TGTGCCAGCAGCCTTAGCGGCTCTGGACGGAGGAACACTGAAGCTTTCTTT.

This clonotype was detected only once. The V and J genes are TRBV19 and TRBJ1-5; D call uncertain. The germline V and J ends were trimmed by 3 bases and 4 bases, with 13 bases remaining between them. The CDR3 length is 15 residues. Germline CDR1 and CDR2: LNHDA and SQIVND (reference sequence). As DNA, the CDR3 is TGTGCCAGTAGTATCCAGGTCTTGGGGAATCAGCCCCAGCATTTT. It yields the protein CASSIQVLGNQPQHF.

Remarks on this clonotype: A read error may account for a junction end that differs from germline. The rearrangement uses TRBV6-1 and TRBJ1-4, with D tentatively TRBD1 (5 bases). The germline gives CDR1 MNHNS, CDR2 SASEGT. CDR3 size: 11 residues. CDR3 protein: CVSRAWEKLFF. Here the CDR3 DNA reads TGTGTCAGCAGGGCCTGGGAAAAACTGTTTTTT.

As DNA, the CDR3 is TGTGCCAGCAGCAGACAGGGTAACTATGGCTACACCTTC. Protein: CASSRQGNYGYTF. The V and J genes are TRBV28 and TRBJ1-2; 7 nucleotides match TRBD1. Losses at the gene ends were 6 bases for V and 1 base for J; bases not matched to a gene: 2. Germline V gives CDR1 MDHEN, CDR2 SYDVKM. The CDR3 covers 13 residues.

J is TRBJ2-3 and V is TRBV5-1; no clear D. The CDR3 contains 15 residues. V shed 4 bases and J shed 2 bases, with 14 bases lying between them. Germline-derived CDR1 and CDR2 are SGHRS and YFSETQ. The CDR3 is CASSISNPLTDTQYF. The CDR3 DNA follows: TGCGCCAGCAGCATTAGCAACCCTCTCACAGATACGCAGTATTTT. The complete variable domain, with remaining parts taken from reference TRBV5-1 and TRBJ2-3, reads KAGVTQTPRYLIKTRGQQVTLSCSPISGHRSVSWYQQTPGQGLQFLFEYFSETQRNKGNFPGRFSGRQFSNSRSEMNVSTLELGDSALYLCASSISNPLTDTQYFGPGTRLTVL.

The chain uses TRBV6-1 and TRBJ1-1; no clear D. CDR1 and CDR2 (germline): MNHNS, SASEGT. The CDR3 extends over 13 amino acids. Trimming removed 7 bases from V and 2 bases from J, with 11 bases in between. As DNA, the CDR3 is TGTGCCAGCAAAATACCTCATAACACTGAAGCTTTCTTT. Protein sequence: CASKIPHNTEAFF.